The T cell receptor (beta chain) described here comes from a study of T cells expressing NK-cell markers. Across the whole study: Sorted CD3+CD56-NKG2C+, CD3+CD56+NKG2C+ and CD3+CD56+NKG2C- T cells supplied the TCR beta repertoires.

This CDR3 is built from 15 residues. TCRdb processed the 5' RACE reads again and assigns one entry to each CDR3 protein, with no DNA. The sample data list 200,000 to 300,000 distinct CDR3 sequences. The receptor was derived from a man between 18 and 29 years old in good health. The source material was blood T cells: a sorted CD56 or NKG2C T cell subset, CD4+ or CD8+ T cells, or bulk PBMC T cells (not recorded which). The rearrangement joins TRBV12-3 or TRBV12-4 to TRBJ1-1. CDR3: CASSRSGGLGTEAFF.